This TCR beta chain came from a study of identifying expanded T cells in peripheral blood. Study-level findings and limits: Technical replicates showed about 1.1 changed clones; approximately two weeks about 16; four weeks 19. Two-week clone count variance significantly increased as total template count grew.

The germline V gene has CDR1 MDHEN and CDR2 SYDVKM. The CDR3 is 13 residues long. The V and J ends lost 1 base and 7 bases respectively, with 10 bases between them. Collection occurred without any documented infections or immune events in donors. In regard to this clone: Its specificity is unknown.

Repertoires were generated with immunoSEQ multiplex PCR, while TCRdb's copy carries only in-frame clones and drops some. The profile covers around 130,000 clones, with 80% to 90% appearing a single time and more than 7% taken by the ten largest. The sequence derives from a person aged 18 to 75 in good health. The rearrangement joins TRBV28 to TRBJ1-2; possible D gene TRBD1, 6 bases. The sample taken for sequencing was blood. The CDR3 region is CASSLSDRIGYTF. In DNA, the CDR3 is TGTGCCAGCAGTTTATCTGACAGGATTGGCTACACCTTC.